These T cell receptor beta chains were read from a single sample in a study of early T cells in non-severe SARS-CoV-2 infection. TCRdb independently ran MiXCR on the 5' RACE reads; one entry per CDR3 protein. The sample contains some 64,000 distinct CDR3 sequences, less than 9.5% of which appear only once. Sequences were derived from whole blood, sampled at baseline. These receptors were taken from an adult who was a healthcare worker with PCR-confirmed SARS-CoV-2 infection or an uninfected control (not recorded which). CDR3s include the opening cysteine and the closing phenylalanine or tryptophan. The order of the fields is J gene, V gene, clone size, D gene, CDR3 protein, CDR3 DNA. The D gene is left open where the match is weak. Size is omitted from some rows. Given values are once, few, many or a class for expanded clones.

>TRBJ2-1|TRBV11-2|few|TRBD2
CASSPVAGGNEQFF
TGTGCCAGCAGCCCAGTAGCGGGAGGGAATGAGCAGTTCTTC
>TRBJ1-1|TRBV11-2|few|-
CASSLQGTEAFF
TGTGCCAGCAGCTTACAGGGCACTGAAGCTTTCTTT
>TRBJ1-2|TRBV5-1|many|TRBD1
CASSSGGTGDGYTF
TGCGCCAGCAGCTCCGGCGGGACAGGGGATGGCTACACCTTC
>TRBJ2-3|TRBV6-6|-|-
CASSANPGDAQYF
TGTGCCAGCAGTGCTAACCCGGGTGATGCGCAGTATTTT
>TRBJ1-1|TRBV7-3|-|TRBD1
CASSFQGGNTEAFF
TGTGCCAGCAGCTTCCAGGGGGGAAACACTGAAGCTTTCTTT
>TRBJ1-2|TRBV6-5|few|-
CASSYSIGNYGYTF
TGTGCCAGCAGTTACTCGATTGGGAACTATGGCTACACCTTC
>TRBJ2-3|TRBV29-1|few|-
CSEAPTAGTDTQYF
TGCAGCGAGGCTCCCACGGCTGGCACAGATACGCAGTATTTT
>TRBJ2-7|TRBV7-2|few|-
CASSIRGSSYEQYF
TGTGCCAGCAGCATCCGGGGTTCGTCCTACGAGCAGTACTTC
>TRBJ2-5|TRBV7-2|many|TRBD2
CASSLSSGGETQYF
TGTGCCAGCAGCTTAAGTTCGGGGGGAGAGACCCAGTACTTC
>TRBJ1-2|TRBV6-2/TRBV6-3|few|-
CASASQPGYGYTF
TGTGCCAGCGCTTCCCAGCCCGGCTATGGCTACACCTTC
>TRBJ2-1|TRBV5-1|many|-
CASSSTRRADNEQFF
TGCGCCAGCAGCTCTACTCGGAGGGCCGACAATGAGCAGTTCTTC
>TRBJ2-3|TRBV3-1|many|-
CASSQRDGTDTQYF
TGTGCCAGCAGCCAACGGGACGGCACAGATACGCAGTATTTT
>TRBJ1-2|TRBV20-1|once|-
CSARDTARHGYTF
TGCAGTGCTAGAGATACCGCAAGACATGGCTACACCTTC
>TRBJ1-6|TRBV27|-|TRBD1
CASSLRVTGRNSPLHF
TGTGCCAGCAGTTTAAGGGTGACAGGGAGAAATTCACCCCTCCACTTT
>TRBJ2-4|TRBV4-3|many|-
CASSQEGTNIQYF
TGCGCCAGCAGCCAAGAGGGGACGAACATTCAGTACTTC
>TRBJ2-7|TRBV21-1|-|-
CASDPSGRREQYF
TGTGCCAGCGACCCTAGCGGGAGAAGAGAGCAGTACTTC
>TRBJ1-1|TRBV25-1|many|-
CASSVRGLTASEAFF
TGTGCCAGCAGTGTCCGTGGGCTTACAGCGAGTGAGGCTTTCTTT
>TRBJ2-1|TRBV5-1|few|TRBD2
CASSSGLADYNEQFF
TGCGCCAGCAGCTCGGGACTAGCGGACTACAATGAGCAGTTCTTC
>TRBJ1-2|TRBV6-1|many|-
CAAAWSAGYYGYTF
TGTGCCGCCGCCTGGTCGGCAGGTTACTATGGCTACACCTTC
>TRBJ1-2|TRBV29-1|-|-
CSVSLGIYGYTF
TGCAGCGTTTCGCTAGGGATATATGGCTACACCTTC
>TRBJ2-1|TRBV11-2|-|TRBD2
CASSRRGSGWDEQFF
TGTGCCAGCAGCCGCCGCGGGAGCGGGTGGGATGAGCAGTTCTTC
>TRBJ2-1|TRBV27|once|TRBD2
CASSSYRSGSFNEQFF
TGTGCCAGCAGCTCCTATCGGAGCGGGAGCTTTAATGAGCAGTTCTTC
>TRBJ1-6|TRBV2|few|-
CASSRTDSPLHF
TGTGCCAGCAGTAGGACGGATTCACCCCTCCACTTT
>TRBJ2-1|TRBV10-3|many|TRBD1
CAISEQGNEQFF
TGTGCCATCAGTGAACAGGGGAATGAGCAGTTCTTC
>TRBJ1-1|TRBV10-2|few|-
CASSLPQNTEAFF
TGCGCCAGCAGTCTCCCCCAGAACACTGAAGCTTTCTTT
>TRBJ2-7|TRBV20-1|many|-
CSASPGLGRGAYEQYF
TGCAGTGCTAGCCCCGGTTTGGGGCGCGGGGCCTACGAGCAGTACTTC
>TRBJ2-1|TRBV11-3|few|TRBD2
CASSSGLAGVREQFF
TGTGCCAGCAGTAGCGGACTAGCGGGAGTAAGAGAGCAGTTCTTC
>TRBJ2-7|TRBV7-2|few|-
CASSPRTVREQYF
TGTGCCAGCAGCCCTAGGACAGTTCGCGAGCAGTACTTC
>TRBJ1-5|TRBV15|-|TRBD1
CATSRGPTGDVVQPQHF
TGTGCCACCAGCAGAGGCCCTACAGGGGACGTAGTTCAGCCCCAGCATTTT
>TRBJ2-5|TRBV30|-|-
CAWSVGNNQETQYF
TGTGCCTGGAGTGTAGGAAACAACCAAGAGACCCAGTACTTC
>TRBJ2-3|TRBV20-1|-|-
CSVKGSTDTQYF
TGCAGTGTTAAAGGGTCCACAGATACGCAGTATTTT
>TRBJ2-2|TRBV3-1|many|TRBD2
CASSLAGRNTGELFF
TGTGCCAGCAGCCTAGCGGGTAGAAACACCGGGGAGCTGTTTTTT
>TRBJ2-1|TRBV11-2|few|TRBD2
CASSLGGGRSSYNEQFF
TGTGCCAGCAGCTTAGGAGGCGGGAGGAGCTCCTACAATGAGCAGTTCTTC
>TRBJ1-3|TRBV29-1|many|-
CSVDRRLLSGNTIYF
TGCAGCGTTGACCGCCGGCTCCTCTCTGGAAACACCATATATTTT
>TRBJ1-4|TRBV14|few|TRBD1
CASSQKTGLGEKLFF
TGTGCCAGCAGCCAGAAGACAGGGCTGGGCGAAAAACTGTTTTTT